This TCR beta chain originates from a study of post-analysis software for immune sequencing data. Study results and caveats: Samples from one preparation batch, clustered by F measure, grouped strongly together. Included in a set of about five TRBV segments more frequent in patients than controls were TRBV5-6, TRBV5-1 and TRBV20-1. Versus controls, multiple sclerosis patients showed significantly lower diversity (normalized Chao1).

V gave up 1 base and J gave up 10 bases, with 10 bases separating them. Germline assignment: CDR1 SGHVS and CDR2 FQNEAQ. There are 13 residues in the CDR3. This clonotype was seen repeatedly, ten times or more. The antigen is undetermined. The TCR beta cDNA libraries carried unique molecular identifiers. The authors obtained roughly 0.5 million cDNA molecules from roughly 1.1 to 9.2 million T cells. Using its own MiXCR run on the PCR reads, TCRdb lists one record per CDR3 protein. The repertoire holds approximately 250,000 distinct CDR3 sequences, with 35% to 40% as singletons. Input material: blood. The chain recombines TRBV7-8 with TRBJ1-4; D uncertain. The clonotype originates from a girl aged 10 to 17 with multiple sclerosis. CDR3 sequence (DNA): TGTGCCAGCAGCTTAGGGCTGTCGGGAAAACTGTTTTTT. As protein: CASSLGLSGKLFF.